The TCR beta chain under discussion was sequenced for a study of OX40 agonist ivuxolimab in advanced cancers. On the study more broadly: Prior anti-PD-1, anti-PD-L1 or anti-CTLA-4 therapy did not bar entry, and around 39% had some.

TCRdb keeps only in-frame clones here, not all; method: immunoSEQ multiplex PCR. The data hold about 96,000 clones, with about 92% observed a single time. Germline CDR1 is MDHEN and CDR2 is SYDVKM. The CDR3 length is 14 residues. The V gene lost 4 bases and the J gene lost 8 bases, with 14 bases spanning the gap. Sampling of blood occurred at baseline, cycle 4 day 1, and cycle 7 day 1. This specimen was CD4+ or CD8+ T cells sorted from blood, taken in a trial of the OX40 agonist ivuxolimab. V gene TRBV28 combines with J gene TRBJ1-4; a possible D gene is TRBD1 (6 bases). The clonotype comes from an adult with an advanced solid tumor such as melanoma, head and neck, liver or kidney cancer. CDR3 bases: TGTGCCAGCAGTTCTCCGGGACACGACGAAAAACTGTTTTTT. Translated, it gives CASSSPGHDEKLFF.